These 7 T cell receptor beta chains were all obtained from the same sample, sequenced in a study of blood T cells in healthy people across ages. The second PCR ran roughly 7 to 12 cycles with a sample-barcoded 5' primer and J-beta primers. MiXCR, applied by TCRdb to the 5' RACE reads, yields one record per CDR3 protein. Among 790,000 or so distinct CDR3 sequences listed, approximately 60% were seen once. Sequencing was performed on blood. Receptors originate from a man aged 40-50 years in good health.

The V and J genes are TRBV4-2 and TRBJ2-5, with TRBD2 matching 11 bases. The tail of the sequence fits TRBJ2-7 better, so the J call may be wrong. Germline loops: CDR1 LGHNA, CDR2 YNFKEQ. The CDR3 totals 17 residues. In nucleotides, the CDR3 is TGTGCCAGCAGCCAAGGGGGTAGCGGGGGGGCCTTTTACGAGCAGTACTTC. The encoded protein is CASSQGGSGGAFYEQYF.

This clonotype turned up a few times. This chain uses TRBV25-1 with TRBJ2-3, with 7 bases lining up with TRBD1. Unmatched junction bases numbered 7, after V lost 5 bases and J lost 2 bases. This CDR3 has 15 residues. Germline assignment: CDR1 MGHDK and CDR2 SYGVNS. The CDR3 is CASSLGQPYTDTQYF. The CDR3 DNA reads as TGTGCCAGCAGTTTGGGACAGCCGTACACAGATACGCAGTATTTT.

This clonotype was detected a few times. The V call is TRBV12-3 or TRBV12-4, the J call TRBJ2-3; D gene uncertain. V gave up 7 bases and J gave up 6 bases, with 5 bases separating them. The CDR3 runs to 10 residues. CDR3 sequence reads: CASMGDTQYF. As DNA, the CDR3 is TGTGCCAGCATGGGGGATACGCAGTATTTT.

The chain employs TRBV29-1 and TRBJ2-7; 7 bases are shared with TRBD1. Germline loops: CDR1 SQVTM, CDR2 ANQGSEA. V shed 3 bases and J 2 bases; nucleotides not matched to a gene: 7. The CDR3 loop spans 14 amino acids. CDR3 in amino acids: CSVDTTGSPYEQYF. As DNA, the CDR3 is TGCAGCGTTGATACGACAGGGAGCCCCTACGAGCAGTACTTC.

The rearrangement links TRBV12-3 or TRBV12-4 to TRBJ1-1; D may be TRBD1 (5 bases). This CDR3 is built from 13 residues. V was pared by 10 bases and J by 0 bases, with 12 bases between. The CDR3 nucleotides are TGTGCCATCGATGGGGGGATGAACACTGAAGCTTTCTTT. Protein: CAIDGGMNTEAFF.

The chain is built from TRBV9 and TRBJ2-7; D remains unclear. CDR3 length equals 15 residues. The V gene's germline CDR1 is SGDLS and CDR2 YYNGEE. The ends were cut back, 0 bases at V and 0 bases at J, with 10 bases in the middle. The CDR3 loop is CASSVGVMSSYEQYF. In DNA form, the CDR3 reads TGTGCCAGCAGCGTAGGGGTCATGAGCTCCTACGAGCAGTACTTC.

Only a few counts were recorded for this clonotype. The chain joins TRBV28 to TRBJ1-1; D is unclear. CDR1 MDHEN and CDR2 SYDVKM come from the germline V gene. This CDR3 has 11 amino acids. V lost 3 bases and J 8 bases, leaving 7 bases between the germline ends. Written as DNA, the CDR3 is TGTGCCAGCAGTTTTCGACAAGAAGCTTTCTTT. Translation: CASSFRQEAFF.